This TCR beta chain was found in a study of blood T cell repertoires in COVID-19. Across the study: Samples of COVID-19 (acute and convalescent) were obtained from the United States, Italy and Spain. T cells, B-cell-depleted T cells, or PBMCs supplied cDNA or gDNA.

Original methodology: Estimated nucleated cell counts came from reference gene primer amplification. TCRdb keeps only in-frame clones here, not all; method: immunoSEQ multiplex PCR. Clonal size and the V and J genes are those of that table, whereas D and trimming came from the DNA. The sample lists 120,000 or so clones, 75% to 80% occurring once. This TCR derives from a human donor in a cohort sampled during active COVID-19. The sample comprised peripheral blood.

CDR3 in amino acids: CASSLRQNYGYTF. CDR3 DNA sequence: TGTGCCAGCAGTTTACGACAGAACTATGGCTACACCTTC. The chain employs TRBV27 and TRBJ1-2, with a possible D match to TRBD1 (5 bases). The germline gives CDR1 MNHEY, CDR2 SMNVEV (reference sequence). This CDR3 spans 13 amino acids. Trimming removed 2 bases at V and 2 bases at J, with 6 bases between.